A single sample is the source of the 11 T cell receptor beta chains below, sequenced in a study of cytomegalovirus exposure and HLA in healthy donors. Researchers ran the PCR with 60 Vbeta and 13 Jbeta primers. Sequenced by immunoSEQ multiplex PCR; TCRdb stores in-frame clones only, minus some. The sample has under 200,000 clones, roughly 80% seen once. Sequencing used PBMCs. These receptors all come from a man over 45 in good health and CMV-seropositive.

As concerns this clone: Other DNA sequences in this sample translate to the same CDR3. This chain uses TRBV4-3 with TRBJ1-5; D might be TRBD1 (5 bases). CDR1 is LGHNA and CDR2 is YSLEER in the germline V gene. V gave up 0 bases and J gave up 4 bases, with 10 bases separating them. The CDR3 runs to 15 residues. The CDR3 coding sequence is TGCGCCAGCAGCCAAGAATCAGGGAATAATCAGCCCCAGCATTTT. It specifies CASSQESGNNQPQHF.

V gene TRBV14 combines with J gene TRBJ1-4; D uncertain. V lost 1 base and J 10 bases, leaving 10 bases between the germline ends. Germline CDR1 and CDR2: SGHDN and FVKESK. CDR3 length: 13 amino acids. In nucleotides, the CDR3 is TGTGCCAGCAGCCAAGCAGGTGGAGGAAAACTGTTTTTT. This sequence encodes CASSQAGGGKLFF.

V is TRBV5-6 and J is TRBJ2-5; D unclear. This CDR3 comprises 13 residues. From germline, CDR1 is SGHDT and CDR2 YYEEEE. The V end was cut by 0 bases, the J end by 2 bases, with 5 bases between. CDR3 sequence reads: CASSLVVQETQYF. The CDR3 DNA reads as TGTGCCAGCAGCTTGGTAGTTCAAGAGACCCAGTACTTC.

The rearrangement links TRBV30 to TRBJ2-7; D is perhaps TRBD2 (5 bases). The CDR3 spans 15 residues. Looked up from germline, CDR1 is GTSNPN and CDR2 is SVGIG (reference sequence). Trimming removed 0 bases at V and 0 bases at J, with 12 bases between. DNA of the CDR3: TGTGCCTGGAGTGTACTCTCCACTAGCTCCTACGAGCAGTACTTC. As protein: CAWSVLSTSSYEQYF. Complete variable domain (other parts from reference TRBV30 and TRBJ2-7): SQTIHQWPATLVQPVGSPLSLECTVEGTSNPNLYWYRQAAGRGLQLLFYSVGIGQISSEVPQNLSASRPQDRQFILSSKKLLLSDSGFYLCAWSVLSTSSYEQYFGPGTRLTVT.

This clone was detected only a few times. The CDR3 sequence is CASTLDRGREAFF. In DNA form, the CDR3 reads TGTGCCAGCACCCTAGACAGGGGGCGGGAAGCTTTCTTT. The J gene is TRBJ1-1, the V gene TRBV5-5, with 10 bases lining up with TRBD1. Germline CDR1 SGHKS, CDR2 YYEKEE (reference sequence). The CDR3 runs to 13 residues. With 6 bases clipped from V and 8 bases from J, the junction kept 7 bases outside the gene matches.

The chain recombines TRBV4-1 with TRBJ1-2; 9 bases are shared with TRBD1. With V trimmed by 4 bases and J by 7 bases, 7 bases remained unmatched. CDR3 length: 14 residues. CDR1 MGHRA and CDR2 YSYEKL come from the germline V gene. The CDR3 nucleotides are TGCGCCAGCAGCCCCACAGGGGGCGGAGGTGGCTACACCTTC. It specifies CASSPTGGGGGYTF.

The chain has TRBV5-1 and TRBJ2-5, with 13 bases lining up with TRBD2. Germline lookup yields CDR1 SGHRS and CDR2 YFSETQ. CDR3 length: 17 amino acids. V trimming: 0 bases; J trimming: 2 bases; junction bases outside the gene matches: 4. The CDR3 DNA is TGCGCCAGCAGCTTGGCCACTAGCGGGGGGGCACAAGAGACCCAGTACTTC. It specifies CASSLATSGGAQETQYF.

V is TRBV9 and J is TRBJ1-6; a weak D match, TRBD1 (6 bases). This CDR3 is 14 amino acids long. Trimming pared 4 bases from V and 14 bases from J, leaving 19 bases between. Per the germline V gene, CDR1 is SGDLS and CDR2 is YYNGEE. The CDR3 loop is CASSSATGQPTLHF. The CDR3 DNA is TGTGCCAGCAGCTCTGCCACGGGACAACCAACCCTCCACTTT.

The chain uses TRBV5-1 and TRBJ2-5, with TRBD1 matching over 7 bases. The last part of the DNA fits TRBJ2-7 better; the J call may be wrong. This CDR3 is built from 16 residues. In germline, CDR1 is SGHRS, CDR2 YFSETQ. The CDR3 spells CASSSVPRTGAYEQYF. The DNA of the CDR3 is TGCGCCAGCAGCAGTGTCCCTCGGACAGGAGCCTACGAGCAGTACTTC.

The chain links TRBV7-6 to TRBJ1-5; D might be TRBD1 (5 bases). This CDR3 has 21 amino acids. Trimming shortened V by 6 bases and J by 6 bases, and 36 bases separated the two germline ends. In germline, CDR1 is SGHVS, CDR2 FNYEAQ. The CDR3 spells CASRSTDWPEKRGDGGQPQHF. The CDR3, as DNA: TGTGCCAGCAGATCGACGGATTGGCCGGAAAAACGGGGGGACGGGGGTCAGCCCCAGCATTTT.

In nucleotides, the CDR3 is TGCGCCAGCCAGAATACCGGGACAGGGAATGAAAAACTGTTTTTT. This translates into CASQNTGTGNEKLFF. J is TRBJ1-4 and V is TRBV5-1, with 9 bases that match TRBD1. Trimming at V came to 7 bases and at J to 5 bases, leaving 9 bases not matched to a gene. The germline V gene has CDR1 SGHRS and CDR2 YFSETQ. CDR3 length equals 15 residues.